This is a list of T cell receptor beta chains from one sample in a study of blood T cells in healthy people across ages. TCRdb itself ran the 5' RACE reads through MiXCR, one entry per CDR3 protein. Among about 1,000,000 distinct CDR3 sequences listed, less than 50% were seen once. Specimen: blood. The receptor source for this set is a woman between 55 and 75 years old in good health. The CDR3 runs from the conserved cysteine through the conserved F or W. D genes are given only for firm matches. Size values are once, few and many counts, or a class for expanded clones, and some rows have none.

abundance: -; d_gene: TRBD1; v_gene: TRBV7-9; j_gene: TRBJ2-3; CDR3nt: TGTGCCAGCAGCCGGATTAGACAGGGTGTAACGGATACGCAGTATTTT; CDR3aa: CASSRIRQGVTDTQYF
abundance: -; d_gene: -; v_gene: TRBV20-1; j_gene: TRBJ1-6; CDR3nt: TGCAGTGCTAGAGATGTGGGACTCTATAATTCACCCCTCCACTTT; CDR3aa: CSARDVGLYNSPLHF
abundance: -; d_gene: TRBD1; v_gene: TRBV2; j_gene: TRBJ2-5; CDR3nt: TGTGCCAGCAGTGAAAGTACAGGGGATCGTCTGCAGTACTTC; CDR3aa: CASSESTGDRLQYF
abundance: few; d_gene: -; v_gene: TRBV6-5; j_gene: TRBJ2-2; CDR3nt: TGTGCCAGCAGTTACCGTGGCACCGGGGAGCTGTTTTTT; CDR3aa: CASSYRGTGELFF
abundance: few; d_gene: TRBD2; v_gene: TRBV6-5; j_gene: TRBJ2-7; CDR3nt: TGTGCCAGCCGGCAGCGGGACGCACGCAACGAGCAGTACTTC; CDR3aa: CASRQRDARNEQYF
abundance: -; d_gene: TRBD2; v_gene: TRBV4-2; j_gene: TRBJ2-2; CDR3nt: TGTGCCAGCAAAAAAGAGGTGCCACTAGCGGTGAGCAGGGAGCTGTTTTTT; CDR3aa: CASKKEVPLAVSRELFF
abundance: -; d_gene: -; v_gene: TRBV28; j_gene: TRBJ2-7; CDR3nt: TGTGCCAGCAGTTTATTGGGGAGCCGGCATGACGAGCAGTACTTC; CDR3aa: CASSLLGSRHDEQYF
abundance: -; d_gene: TRBD2; v_gene: TRBV20-1; j_gene: TRBJ2-1; CDR3nt: TGCAGTGCTTACGAACCGGGACTAGCGGGCGATGAGCAGTTCTTC; CDR3aa: CSAYEPGLAGDEQFF
abundance: -; d_gene: -; v_gene: TRBV19; j_gene: TRBJ2-3; CDR3nt: TGTGCCAGTAGTGCTTCGACAGGGAGGGCAGATACGCAGTATTTT; CDR3aa: CASSASTGRADTQYF
abundance: -; d_gene: TRBD2; v_gene: TRBV7-9; j_gene: TRBJ2-3; CDR3nt: TGTGCCAGCAGCCCTCCGGGGGGGCACACCACAGATACGCGGTATTTT; CDR3aa: CASSPPGGHTTDTRYF
abundance: -; d_gene: -; v_gene: TRBV20-1; j_gene: TRBJ2-3; CDR3nt: TGCAGTGCTAAGAGGGGCATGTCGGGGACGCAGTATTTT; CDR3aa: CSAKRGMSGTQYF
abundance: -; d_gene: -; v_gene: TRBV30; j_gene: TRBJ1-1; CDR3nt: TGTGCCTTACTCATGACTCGAGCTTTCTTT; CDR3aa: CALLMTRAFF
abundance: -; d_gene: TRBD2; v_gene: TRBV3-1; j_gene: TRBJ2-7; CDR3nt: TGTGCCAGCAGCCAAGGACTAGCGGCTCCTCGGACCTACGAGCAGTACTTC; CDR3aa: CASSQGLAAPRTYEQYF
abundance: -; d_gene: TRBD2; v_gene: TRBV7-3; j_gene: TRBJ2-3; CDR3nt: TGTTCCAGCAGCTCCACCGGACTAGCGGGAGACAAAGATACGCAGTATTTT; CDR3aa: CSSSSTGLAGDKDTQYF
abundance: many; d_gene: TRBD1; v_gene: TRBV10-3; j_gene: TRBJ2-7; CDR3nt: TGTGCCATCAGTGGACAGGGCTACGAGCAGTACTTC; CDR3aa: CAISGQGYEQYF
abundance: -; d_gene: TRBD1; v_gene: TRBV6-2/TRBV6-3; j_gene: TRBJ2-3; CDR3nt: TGTGCCAGCAGTTACTCCGGGACAGCCAGCACAGATACGCAGTATTTT; CDR3aa: CASSYSGTASTDTQYF
abundance: -; d_gene: -; v_gene: TRBV20-1; j_gene: TRBJ1-6; CDR3nt: TGCAGTGCTAGAGATCCCGGAATACCACCCTATAATTCACCTCTCCACTTT; CDR3aa: CSARDPGIPPYNSPLHF
abundance: -; d_gene: -; v_gene: TRBV3-1; j_gene: TRBJ2-5; CDR3nt: TGTGCCAGCAGACCCCCCCCTACTAATCAAGAGACCCAGTACTTC; CDR3aa: CASRPPPTNQETQYF
abundance: -; d_gene: -; v_gene: TRBV20-1; j_gene: TRBJ1-1; CDR3nt: TGCAGTGCTAGGGAGGCTACAGGGTACGGAGCTTTCTTT; CDR3aa: CSAREATGYGAFF
abundance: -; d_gene: TRBD1; v_gene: TRBV4-1; j_gene: TRBJ2-3; CDR3nt: TGCGCCAGCAGCCATCTCGAGGGGACAGCGATCACAGATACGCAGTATTTT; CDR3aa: CASSHLEGTAITDTQYF
abundance: -; d_gene: TRBD2; v_gene: TRBV3-1; j_gene: TRBJ2-5; CDR3nt: TGTGCCAGCAGCCCCCCGCTGGGAGGGGAGACCCAGTACTTC; CDR3aa: CASSPPLGGETQYF
abundance: few; d_gene: TRBD2; v_gene: TRBV20-1; j_gene: TRBJ2-1; CDR3nt: TGCAGTGGACTAGCGGGAATCTACAATGAGCAGTTCTTC; CDR3aa: CSGLAGIYNEQFF
abundance: -; d_gene: -; v_gene: TRBV12-3/TRBV12-4; j_gene: TRBJ1-5; CDR3nt: TGTGCCAGCAGTTTAACGTTTCGGGGCGGGGGTTTTCAGCCCCAGCATTTT; CDR3aa: CASSLTFRGGGFQPQHF
abundance: -; d_gene: TRBD1; v_gene: TRBV2; j_gene: TRBJ2-6; CDR3nt: TGTGCCAGCAGTGAAGCGTGGGACAGGCGCTCTGGGGCCAACGTCCTGACTTTC; CDR3aa: CASSEAWDRRSGANVLTF
abundance: -; d_gene: -; v_gene: TRBV6-5; j_gene: TRBJ2-1; CDR3nt: TGTGCCAGCAGTACTGGCGGGACTCCTTTTTATGAGCAGTTCTTC; CDR3aa: CASSTGGTPFYEQFF
abundance: many; d_gene: -; v_gene: TRBV10-3; j_gene: TRBJ1-2; CDR3nt: TGTGCCATCAGGCTAGGACCCCCGTTTGACTATGGCTACACCTTC; CDR3aa: CAIRLGPPFDYGYTF
abundance: -; d_gene: -; v_gene: TRBV7-9; j_gene: TRBJ2-7; CDR3nt: TGTGCCAGCAGCGGAACGACAGGTACCTACGAGCAGTACTTC; CDR3aa: CASSGTTGTYEQYF
abundance: few; d_gene: TRBD2; v_gene: TRBV12-3/TRBV12-4; j_gene: TRBJ2-5; CDR3nt: TGTGCCAGCAGTTTTTCTAGCGGAGAGACCCAGTACTTC; CDR3aa: CASSFSSGETQYF
abundance: -; d_gene: -; v_gene: TRBV7-2; j_gene: TRBJ1-5; CDR3nt: TGTGCCAGCACCTCCCCCGGGGGCAGGAATCAGCCCCAGCATTTT; CDR3aa: CASTSPGGRNQPQHF
abundance: -; d_gene: -; v_gene: TRBV4-3; j_gene: TRBJ2-1; CDR3nt: TGCGCCAGCAGCCAAGATCCCAGCAGGGCCTCGGGGAATGAGCAGTTCTTC; CDR3aa: CASSQDPSRASGNEQFF
abundance: few; d_gene: -; v_gene: TRBV14; j_gene: TRBJ1-2; CDR3nt: TGTGCCAGCAGCCAAGATGCCCCCTATGGCTACACCTTC; CDR3aa: CASSQDAPYGYTF
abundance: few; d_gene: -; v_gene: TRBV20-1; j_gene: TRBJ2-1; CDR3nt: TGCAGTGCTAGAGATTGGGCAGGGGGGAAGAATGAGCAGTTCTTC; CDR3aa: CSARDWAGGKNEQFF